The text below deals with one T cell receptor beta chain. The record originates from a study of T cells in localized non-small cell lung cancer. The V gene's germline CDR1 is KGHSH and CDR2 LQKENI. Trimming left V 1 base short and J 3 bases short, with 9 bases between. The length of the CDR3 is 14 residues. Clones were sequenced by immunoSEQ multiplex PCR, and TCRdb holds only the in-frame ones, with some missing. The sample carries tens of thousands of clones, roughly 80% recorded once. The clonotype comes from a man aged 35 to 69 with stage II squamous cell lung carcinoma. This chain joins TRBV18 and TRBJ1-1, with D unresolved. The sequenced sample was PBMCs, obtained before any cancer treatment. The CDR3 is CASSPQVRDTEAFF. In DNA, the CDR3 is TGTGCCAGCTCACCACAAGTTAGGGACACTGAAGCTTTCTTT. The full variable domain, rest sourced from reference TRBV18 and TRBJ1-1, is NAGVMQNPRHLVRRRGQEARLRCSPMKGHSHVYWYRQLPEEGLKFMVYLQKENIIDESGMPKERFSAEFPKEGPSILRIQQVVRGDSAAYFCASSPQVRDTEAFFGQGTRLTVV.